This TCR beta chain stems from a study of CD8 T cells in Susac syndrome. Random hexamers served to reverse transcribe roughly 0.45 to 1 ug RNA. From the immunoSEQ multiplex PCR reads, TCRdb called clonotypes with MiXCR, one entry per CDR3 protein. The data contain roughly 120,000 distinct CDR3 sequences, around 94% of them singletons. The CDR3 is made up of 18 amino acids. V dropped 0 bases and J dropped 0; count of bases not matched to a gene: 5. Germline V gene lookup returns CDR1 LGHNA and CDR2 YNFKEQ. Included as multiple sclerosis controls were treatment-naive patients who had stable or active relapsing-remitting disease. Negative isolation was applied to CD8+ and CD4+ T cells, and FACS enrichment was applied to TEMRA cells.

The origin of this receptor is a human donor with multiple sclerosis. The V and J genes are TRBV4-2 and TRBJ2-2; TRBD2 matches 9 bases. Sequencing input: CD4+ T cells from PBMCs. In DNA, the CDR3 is TGTGCCAGCAGCCAAGATCCCGCGGGAGGGGCGAACACCGGGGAGCTGTTTTTT. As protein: CASSQDPAGGANTGELFF.